This T cell receptor (beta chain) was identified during a study of cytomegalovirus exposure and HLA in healthy donors. A note on this clone: Its specificity is not known. The same CDR3 arises from other DNA sequences in this sample as well.

The study's findings and limits: A later analysis revealed that TCR association rates differed between HLA loci, peaking at DRB1 and bottoming out at HLA-C. Listed as cytomegalovirus-associated were over 150 TCR beta chains.

Germline CDR1 SGHDT, CDR2 YYEEEE. The CDR3 covers 16 residues. The trim removed 0 bases at V and 5 bases at J, leaving 7 bases unmatched. Both 60 Vbeta primers and 13 Jbeta primers went into the PCR. Sequenced by immunoSEQ multiplex PCR; TCRdb stores in-frame clones only, minus some. This repertoire includes over 150,000 clones. V usage is TRBV5-6 and J usage is TRBJ1-1; 10 nucleotides agree with TRBD1. The source material was PBMCs. The clonotype was recovered from a boy between 10 and 17 years old in good health and CMV-seronegative. The CDR3 protein is CASSLASGTGETEAFF. The DNA of the CDR3 is TGTGCCAGCAGCTTGGCCTCCGGGACAGGGGAGACTGAAGCTTTCTTT.